The clone carrying this T cell receptor beta chain has a handful of counts. This specimen comes from a study of blood T cell repertoires in COVID-19. Study in general: Sample material is recorded as cDNA or gDNA derived from T cells, B-cell-depleted T cells, or PBMCs.

The method was immunoSEQ multiplex PCR; TCRdb's version includes in-frame clones alone and lacks a portion of them. Among hundreds of thousands of clones listed, 83% were seen once. Sequencing was performed on peripheral blood. The receptor comes from a woman in her 50s who had recovered from COVID-19.

CDR3 in amino acids: CASSDRPSGNTIYF. Here the CDR3 DNA reads TGTGCCAGCTCCGACAGGCCCTCTGGAAACACCATATATTTT. The gene calls are TRBV7-2 and TRBJ1-3, with TRBD1 as a possible D gene (6 bases). The germline CDR1 and CDR2 sequences are SGHTA and FQGNSA. The CDR3 length is 14 residues. V lost 8 bases and J lost 0, with 11 bases in between.